A single sample gave rise to the 27 T cell receptor beta chains below, sequenced in a study of siplizumab effects on memory and regulatory T cells (dated by TCRdb to about 2019). The library was made by the immunoSEQ multiplex PCR assay. Entries here come from immuneACCESS through TCRdb and include only in-frame sequences with V and J called. Some clones fail to appear in such tables; in the studies checked, an unresolved V gene covers under half of the shortfall, and the cause of the remainder is unknown. The table for this sample lists tens of thousands of clones; about 90% of them were counted only once. Jointly, the top ten make up approximately 29% of the sample. The sample taken for sequencing was CD8+ T cells sorted from blood. The receptor set was obtained from a human donor in good health.

The chain employs TRBV29-1 and TRBJ2-3; D may be TRBD2 (5 bases). V was cut by 2 bases and J by 3 bases, with 21 bases left in between. This CDR3 comprises 17 residues. Germline CDR1 is SQVTM and CDR2 is ANQGSEA. The CDR3 DNA reads as TGCAGCGTTGAAAGATGGACTGCCGTTTGGGTTACAGATACGCAGTATTTT. Protein product: CSVERWTAVWVTDTQYF.

This chain joins TRBV5-8 and TRBJ1-1; 7 nucleotides match TRBD1. V shed 1 base, J shed 4 bases, and the junction held 10 bases outside the gene matches. The CDR3 length is 16 residues. Germline CDR1 SGHTS, CDR2 YDEGEE. Here the CDR3 reads CASSLLTGWIGTEAFF. The CDR3 region has the DNA TGTGCCAGCAGCTTGTTGACAGGGTGGATTGGCACTGAAGCTTTCTTT.

The chain links TRBV13 to TRBJ1-5; no clear D. Per germline, CDR1 PRHDT and CDR2 FYEKMQ (reference sequence). CDR3 size: 15 residues. V was cut by 0 bases and J by 5 bases, with 11 bases left in between. CDR3 sequence (DNA): TGTGCCAGCAGCTTAGGGACTCAGAGTGATCAGCCCCAGCATTTT. Amino acids: CASSLGTQSDQPQHF.

In its sample, this clone was seen once. The CDR3 is CASSFGGGETQYF. The CDR3 nucleotides read TGTGCCAGCAGCTTTGGGGGAGGAGAGACCCAGTACTTC. The chain employs TRBV7-3 and TRBJ2-5; D might be TRBD2 (6 bases). The CDR3 consists of 13 residues. Trimming removed 3 bases from V and 4 bases from J, with 9 bases in between. CDR1 and CDR2 (germline): SGHTA, FQGTGA.

Comments on this clone: At one end, the junction sequence differs from germline, possibly due to a read error. The CDR3 sequence is CAISESLEDTRELFF. The CDR3 nucleotides read TGTGCCATCAGTGAGTCGTTAGAAGACACCAGGGAGCTGTTTTTT. J is TRBJ2-2 and V is TRBV10-3; D not resolved. This CDR3 has 15 residues. CDR1 is ENHRY, CDR2 SYGVKD, per germline.

This chain connects TRBV5-1 to TRBJ2-1; TRBD2 is a possible D gene (7 bases). The germline V and J ends were trimmed by 0 bases and 6 bases, with 16 bases remaining between them. The germline gives CDR1 SGHRS, CDR2 YFSETQ. The CDR3 sequence is 16 residues long. In nucleotides, the CDR3 is TGCGCCAGCAGCTTGGTAGCTAGCGGAGGGGGCAATGAGCAGTTCTTC. Its protein product is CASSLVASGGGNEQFF.

Here the CDR3 reads CASSLGTSEDNEQFF. CDR3 bases: TGCGCCAGCAGCCTTGGGACTAGCGAAGACAATGAGCAGTTCTTC. This rearrangement joins TRBV4-1 to TRBJ2-1; TRBD2 agrees at 10 bases. V trimming: 4 bases; J trimming: 5 bases; junction bases outside the gene matches: 5. The CDR3 has 15 amino acids. Germline V lookup: CDR1 MGHRA, CDR2 YSYEKL.

The chain is built from TRBV7-9 and TRBJ2-7; TRBD2 matches at 9 bases. The germline gives CDR1 SEHNR, CDR2 FQNEAQ (reference sequence). The CDR3 totals 16 residues. Trimming took 1 base from V and 2 from J; bases not matched to a gene: 6. In DNA form, the CDR3 reads TGTGCCAGCAGCTTAGGGCCGGCGGGAGGGCCCTACGAGCAGTACTTC. Its protein is CASSLGPAGGPYEQYF. The full variable domain, in which reference TRBV7-9 and TRBJ2-7 provide the parts outside the CDR3, is DTGVSQNPRHKITKRGQNVTFRCDPISEHNRLYWYRQTLGQGPEFLTYFQNEAQLEKSRLLSDRFSAERPKGSFSTLEIQRTEQGDSAMYLCASSLGPAGGPYEQYFGPGTRLTVT.

This chain connects TRBV29-1 to TRBJ2-1, with a tentative D call TRBD2 (5 bases). The ends were cut back, 5 bases at V and 9 bases at J, with 11 bases in the middle. The CDR3 totals 11 residues. Germline CDR1 reads SQVTM; CDR2 reads ANQGSEA. The CDR3 nucleotides read TGCAGCGTTCTACTAGTTTCTGAGCAGTTCTTC. Protein sequence: CSVLLVSEQFF.

The rearrangement joins TRBV6-5 to TRBJ2-4, with TRBD1 as a possible D gene (5 bases). Trimming took off 0 bases at V and 8 bases at J, with 11 bases between the two ends. The CDR3 runs to 14 residues. Germline CDR1 is MNHEY and CDR2 is SVGAGI. The chain's CDR3 is CASSYSQGSDIQYF. The DNA of the CDR3 is TGTGCCAGCAGTTACTCCCAGGGCAGCGACATTCAGTACTTC.

This sequence joins TRBV27 and TRBJ1-5; the D gene is possibly TRBD1 (5 bases). Germline V gives CDR1 MNHEY, CDR2 SMNVEV (reference sequence). This CDR3 comprises 14 residues. Trimming took off 3 bases at V and 7 bases at J, with 13 bases between the two ends. DNA of the CDR3: TGTGCCAGCAGTTTCGGGCAGGGAGGGCAGCCCCAGCATTTT. As protein: CASSFGQGGQPQHF.

CDR3 DNA: TGTGCCAGCAGTTTATCCGGGGCGGGAGTCGAGCAGTACTTC. Translated, it gives CASSLSGAGVEQYF. The chain joins TRBV27 to TRBJ2-7; TRBD2 agrees at 7 bases. Germline CDR1 MNHEY, CDR2 SMNVEV (reference sequence). This CDR3 region has 14 residues. Germline trimming cut 0 bases from V and 6 bases from J; bases unmatched to any gene: 5.

This clone was observed a few times. Other DNA variants within this sample encode the same CDR3. V and J are TRBV7-9 and TRBJ1-2; D gene ambiguous. Trimming took 5 bases from V and 7 from J, leaving 8 bases between them. From germline, CDR1 is SEHNR and CDR2 FQNEAQ (reference sequence). There are 11 residues in the CDR3. The CDR3 here is CASSLGPGYTF. In DNA form, the CDR3 reads TGTGCCAGCAGCCTGGGCCCTGGCTACACCTTC. Filled out from reference TRBV7-9 and TRBJ1-2, the complete variable domain reads DTGVSQNPRHKITKRGQNVTFRCDPISEHNRLYWYRQTLGQGPEFLTYFQNEAQLEKSRLLSDRFSAERPKGSFSTLEIQRTEQGDSAMYLCASSLGPGYTFGSGTRLTVV.

V is TRBV29-1 and J is TRBJ2-7, with D hard to call. Germline V gene data show CDR1 as SQVTM and CDR2 as ANQGSEA. The CDR3 is 14 amino acids. V was trimmed by 4 bases and J by 4 bases, leaving 17 bases between them. The CDR3 is CSVAEALTRYEQYF. The CDR3 nucleotides read TGCAGCGTTGCCGAGGCACTAACCAGGTACGAGCAGTACTTC.

J is TRBJ2-3 and V is TRBV19; weak D call: TRBD1 (5 bases). Germline V gives CDR1 LNHDA, CDR2 SQIVND (reference sequence). V shed 6 bases and J shed 4 bases, with 14 bases lying between them. CDR3 length: 14 amino acids. The CDR3 bases are TGTGCCAGTAGAGCCTCTTGGGGCCCAGATACGCAGTATTTT. Protein: CASRASWGPDTQYF.

The chain recombines TRBV7-7 with TRBJ2-2, with a tentative D call TRBD1 (6 bases). Germline V lookup: CDR1 SSHAT, CDR2 FNYEAQ (reference sequence). The CDR3 length is 14 residues. Trimming cost V 8 bases and J 2 bases, with 12 bases left between them. CDR3 DNA sequence: TGTGCCAGCGAGGACAGCTTTAACACCGGGGAGCTGTTTTTT. Translated: CASEDSFNTGELFF.

The chain joins TRBV2 to TRBJ1-2; D remains unclear. The CDR3 length is 14 residues. Germline-derived CDR1 and CDR2 are SNHLY and FYNNEI. The germline V and J ends were trimmed by 2 bases and 4 bases, with 11 bases remaining between them. The CDR3: CASSEPYYFYGYTF. The CDR3 nucleotides are TGTGCCAGCAGTGAACCCTATTATTTCTATGGCTACACCTTC. The full variable domain, with the rest looked up from reference TRBV2 and TRBJ1-2, is EPEVTQTPSHQVTQMGQEVILRCVPISNHLYFYWYRQILGQKVEFLVSFYNNEISEKSEIFDDQFSVERPDGSNFTLKIRSTKLEDSAMYFCASSEPYYFYGYTFGSGTRLTVV.

The chain has TRBV4-1 and TRBJ1-1; TRBD1 might be the D (5 bases). Germline V CDR1 and CDR2: MGHRA, YSYEKL. Trimming took off 4 bases at V and 1 base at J, with 7 bases between the two ends. CDR3 size: 13 residues. The CDR3 region has the DNA TGCGCCAGCAGCCGGGGGGGGAACACTGAAGCTTTCTTT. This codes for CASSRGGNTEAFF.

Concerning this clone: Other DNA sequences in this sample translate to the same CDR3. J is TRBJ2-1 and V is TRBV2, with TRBD2 matching 10 bases. With V trimmed by 4 bases and J by 3 bases, 3 bases remained unmatched. Germline values: CDR1 SNHLY, CDR2 FYNNEI. The length of the CDR3 is 15 residues. The CDR3 sequence is CASSGSGGFYNEQFF. CDR3 sequence (DNA): TGTGCCAGCAGTGGTAGCGGGGGGTTCTACAATGAGCAGTTCTTC.

This clone has only one observation. The V and J genes are TRBV11-2 and TRBJ2-3; D remains unclear. The CDR3 covers 14 residues. V was pared by 0 bases and J by 1 base, with 5 bases between. The germline CDR1 and CDR2 sequences are SGHAT and FQNNGV. This CDR3 reads CASSLEGRTDTQYF. The DNA for the CDR3 is TGTGCCAGCAGCTTAGAAGGACGCACAGATACGCAGTATTTT.

J is TRBJ1-4 and V is TRBV7-6; possible D gene TRBD1, 5 bases. Germline V gene lookup returns CDR1 SGHVS and CDR2 FNYEAQ. This CDR3 region has 13 residues. Trimming stripped 5 bases from V and 8 bases from J, with 12 bases between. This CDR3 reads CASSPSGGEKLFF. DNA of the CDR3: TGTGCCAGCAGCCCCTCGGGGGGGGAAAAACTGTTTTTT.

This clone was counted a single time. The gene calls are TRBV19 and TRBJ2-1; 7 nucleotides match TRBD2. The ends lost 7 bases at V and 7 bases at J; junction bases unmatched: 7. Germline CDR1 is LNHDA and CDR2 is SQIVND (reference sequence). The CDR3 is 13 amino acids. The CDR3 is CASTGTIQNEQFF. The CDR3 DNA is TGTGCCAGTACCGGGACTATCCAAAATGAGCAGTTCTTC. Based on the CDR3 plus reference TRBV19 and TRBJ2-1, the full variable domain is DGGITQSPKYLFRKEGQNVTLSCEQNLNHDAMYWYRQDPGQGLRLIYYSQIVNDFQKGDIAEGYSVSREKKESFPLTVTSAQKNPTAFYLCASTGTIQNEQFFGPGTRLTVL.

V gene TRBV27 combines with J gene TRBJ2-1; unclear D gene. Germline-derived CDR1 and CDR2 are MNHEY and SMNVEV (reference sequence). The CDR3 sequence is 13 residues long. With 6 bases removed from V and 8 bases from J, the gap between germline ends came to 14 bases. CDR3 sequence reads: CASRLRWADEQFF. The CDR3 DNA is TGTGCCAGCAGACTCAGGTGGGCTGATGAGCAGTTCTTC.

V and J are TRBV19 and TRBJ2-7; D is possibly TRBD2 (6 bases). Trimming removed 3 bases from V and 3 bases from J, with 15 bases in between. The CDR3 contains 15 residues. Germline loops: CDR1 LNHDA, CDR2 SQIVND (reference sequence). The CDR3 DNA sequence: TGTGCCAGTAGTATTGGAGGGGCACCCGTCTACGAGCAGTACTTC. Translation gives CASSIGGAPVYEQYF.

The chain uses TRBV20-1 and TRBJ1-1, with unresolved D. This CDR3 comprises 11 residues. CDR1 is DFQATT, CDR2 SNEGSKA, per germline (reference sequence). The CDR3 is CSALRVAEAFF. CDR3 nucleotides: TGCAGCGCCTTACGGGTAGCTGAAGCTTTCTTT.

Regarding this clone: At the DNA level, this CDR3 is encoded by other sequences in the same sample as well. The chain recombines TRBV13 with TRBJ2-2; 9 nucleotides match TRBD2. With V trimmed by 5 bases and J by 7 bases, 8 bases remained unmatched. CDR3 length: 15 residues. Germline V lookup: CDR1 PRHDT, CDR2 FYEKMQ (reference sequence). CDR3: CASSLAAGGLGELFF. CDR3 DNA: TGTGCCAGCAGCCTGGCCGCGGGGGGGCTCGGGGAGCTGTTTTTT.

The V and J genes are TRBV7-9 and TRBJ1-2, with no clear D. Looked up from germline, CDR1 is SEHNR and CDR2 is FQNEAQ (reference sequence). The length of the CDR3 is 16 residues. The V and J ends lost 5 bases and 2 bases respectively, with 18 bases between them. Here the CDR3 reads CASSRGEVTANYGYTF. The CDR3 nucleotides are TGTGCCAGCAGCCGCGGGGAGGTGACGGCAAACTATGGCTACACCTTC.